The T cell receptor beta chain described here comes from a study of CD8 T cells in Susac syndrome. An input of about 0.5 to 1 ug of RNA was subjected to reverse transcription using random hexamers. TCRdb reanalysed the immunoSEQ multiplex PCR reads using MiXCR and keeps one entry per CDR3 protein. In the table there are roughly 52,000 distinct CDR3 sequences, 95% of which are singletons. The CDR3 has 13 amino acids. Trimming took 1 base from V and 0 from J, leaving 7 bases between them. Germline CDR1 DFQATT, CDR2 SNEGSKA (reference sequence). The TCR was taken from a human donor with Susac syndrome. The sequenced sample consisted of CD8+ T cells from PBMCs. V is TRBV20-1 and J is TRBJ2-7, with a possible D match to TRBD2 (6 bases). The CDR3 DNA follows: TGCAGTGCTAGAGCCGGGGGCTCCTACGAGCAGTACTTC. Translating gives CSARAGGSYEQYF.